Listed here is a single T cell receptor beta chain. Its specific antigen is unknown. No base qualities exist here, and no much larger clone lies one base off it. This sample is drawn from a study of T cells in tuberculosis listed by TCRdb under 2018. For the study in its entirety: The study combined CD1B tetramers and high-throughput TCR immunosequencing to characterize T cells specific for the mycobacterial lipid antigen glucose monomycolate (GMM). With approximately nine people per group, a South African clinical cohort compared IGRA-negative adolescents, IGRA-positive adolescents with latent tuberculosis, and adults with active tuberculosis.

TCR libraries were generated with the immunoSEQ multiplex PCR assay, using TCR-beta and/or TCR-alpha/delta assays for each sample. The amplified TCR libraries were sequenced using the Illumina high-throughput platform. In the authors' own workflow: Clustering and dimensionality reduction relied on pairwise TCRdist distances among GMM-specific receptors from T cells that were either sorted ex vivo or expanded in vitro. Each clinical repertoire received a mean NN-distance score, defined as the average TCRdist to the nearest 10% of tetramer-positive reference sequences. To compute GEM TCR motif frequency, the fraction of unique TCRs matching known GEM sequences by V/J usage and CDR3 length was calculated. Active tuberculosis was classified by linear discriminant analysis with leave-one-out cross-validation, implemented in scikit-learn. TCRdb's version of the immuneACCESS table is confined to in-frame rearrangements and falls short of the full clone set. An unresolved V gene accounts for under half of the shortfall where checked; the remainder is of unknown origin. The V and J calls and the clone size are those of that table, but D and trimming were determined from the DNA. The sample table shows fewer than 45,000 clones, and roughly 96% are seen once. The leading ten clones occupy 6.5% to 9.5% of the sample.

The germline V gene (reference sequence) sets CDR1 to GTSNPN and CDR2 to SVGIG. V lost 3 bases and J lost 2 bases; the stretch between them is 7 bases long. Including the terminal cysteine and phenylalanine, the CDR3 comprises 12 residues. The DNA shown is the 36-base CDR3, in frame from base 1. At study entry, a tuberculin skin test and the QuantiFERON-TB GOLD In-Tube IGRA were used to screen adolescents for latent tuberculosis infection. Immunosequencing was performed on unsorted cryopreserved PBMC and covered some 100,000 T cells per clinical donor on average. Eleven high schools in the Worcester region of the Western Cape, South Africa, served as enrollment sites for adolescents aged 12 to 18 years. Ten M. tuberculosis-infected and approximately ten uninfected adolescents were selected with matching for age and sex. PBMC from adolescents were isolated by density centrifugation from freshly drawn heparinized blood and were then cryopreserved.

Findings and caveats that apply to the study as a whole: Smaller mean NN-distances to GMM-specific TCRs were observed in active tuberculosis TCR-alpha repertoires than in IGRA-negative controls, suggesting clonal expansion of GMM-specific TCRs. Clinical samples were selected based on which cryopreserved specimens were available, and the active tuberculosis cases were adults whereas the controls were adolescents. A classifier using the diverse GMM-specific repertoire reached approximately 89% accuracy (AUROC roughly 0.9), compared with 60% to 75% accuracy using GEM motif frequencies. The smaller NN-distances in active tuberculosis patients were driven in part by shorter CDR3-alpha lengths, while the difference seen for TCR-beta was not statistically significant.

Material for sequencing was PBMCs. The sequence links TRBV30 to TRBJ1-2; no D gene is confidently identified. The sequence was obtained from a donor between 10 and 35 years old with latent tuberculosis or without tuberculosis infection. The nucleotides read TGTGCCTGGAGCGAGTCCAACTATGGCTACACCTTC. It is translated as CAWSESNYGYTF.